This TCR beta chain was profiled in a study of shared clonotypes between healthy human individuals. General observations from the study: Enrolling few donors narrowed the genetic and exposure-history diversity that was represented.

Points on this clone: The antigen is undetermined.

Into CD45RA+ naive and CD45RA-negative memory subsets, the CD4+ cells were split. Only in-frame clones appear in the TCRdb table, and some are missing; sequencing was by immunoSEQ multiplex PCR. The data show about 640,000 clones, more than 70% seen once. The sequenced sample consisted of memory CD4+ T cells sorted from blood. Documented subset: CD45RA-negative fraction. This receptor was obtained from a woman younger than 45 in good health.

Written as DNA, the CDR3 is TGTGCCAGTACCGACATGCCAGGGTTAACCGGGGAGCTGTTTTTT. It codes for CASTDMPGLTGELFF. The chain has TRBV19 and TRBJ2-2; D might be TRBD1 (5 bases). CDR1 and CDR2 from the germline V gene are LNHDA and SQIVND (reference sequence). CDR3 size: 15 residues. V lost 7 bases, J lost 5 bases, and 17 bases lay in between. The entire variable domain, with the rest obtained from reference TRBV19 and TRBJ2-2, is as follows: DGGITQSPKYLFRKEGQNVTLSCEQNLNHDAMYWYRQDPGQGLRLIYYSQIVNDFQKGDIAEGYSVSREKKESFPLTVTSAQKNPTAFYLCASTDMPGLTGELFFGEGSRLTVL.